The rows below give T cell receptor beta chains drawn from one sample of a study of Ad26.COV2.S vaccination and SARS-CoV-2 variants. The data were produced by immunoSEQ multiplex PCR, yet TCRdb's version contains in-frame clones alone and is incomplete. The sample records some 500,000 clones, about 91% being singletons. Here the sequenced sample was peripheral blood, taken in a trial of Ad26.COV2.S vaccine versus placebo. These receptors came from a person aged 18-60 years who received the Ad26.COV2.S COVID-19 vaccine or a placebo. Both conserved end residues are part of each CDR3. Each record gives: clone size, D gene, V gene, J gene, CDR3 protein, CDR3 DNA. The D gene is left open where the match is weak. Only some rows state a clone size, as once, few, many or a class for expanded clones.

>once|.|TRBV4-2|TRBJ1-2
CASSQEGFGWVYGYTF
TGTGCCAGCAGCCAAGAAGGTTTCGGCTGGGTCTATGGCTACACCTTC
>.|TRBD2|TRBV7-2|TRBJ2-3
CASSPHAGTSYSTDTQYF
TGTGCCAGCAGCCCCCACGCCGGGACTAGCTATAGCACAGATACGCAGTATTTT
>.|TRBD1|TRBV23-1|TRBJ2-7
CASSQFEGSGQSSYEQYF
TGCGCCAGCAGTCAATTTGAGGGCTCGGGACAGAGCTCCTACGAGCAGTACTTC
>once|.|TRBV11-3|TRBJ1-3
CASSSNLSGNTIYF
TGTGCCAGCAGCTCTAACCTCTCTGGAAACACCATATATTTT
>few|.|TRBV4-1|TRBJ1-6
CASSQSNRDNSPLHF
TGCGCCAGCAGCCAATCGAACAGGGATAATTCACCCCTCCACTTT
>.|TRBD1|TRBV7-3|TRBJ1-2
CASSPRSGTEPYGYTF
TGTGCCAGCAGCCCGAGGTCCGGGACAGAGCCCTATGGCTACACCTTC
>.|.|TRBV7-2|TRBJ2-7
CASSPQVGRNYEQYF
TGTGCCAGCAGCCCTCAGGTCGGGCGGAACTACGAGCAGTACTTC
>.|.|TRBV7-3|TRBJ1-6
CASSLSWDSPLHF
TGTGCCAGCAGCTTATCCTGGGATTCACCCCTCCACTTT
>.|.|TRBV3-1/TRBV3-2|TRBJ1-6
CASGPRSYNSPLHF
TGTGCCAGCGGGCCCAGGTCCTATAATTCACCCCTCCACTTT
>few|.|TRBV7-9|TRBJ1-3
CASSPYRDSGNTIYF
TGTGCCAGCAGCCCATACCGGGACTCTGGAAACACCATATATTTT
>.|TRBD1|TRBV5-4|TRBJ1-2
CASSRGQKEKGYGYTF
TGTGCCAGCAGCCGGGGACAGAAAGAAAAAGGCTATGGCTACACCTTC